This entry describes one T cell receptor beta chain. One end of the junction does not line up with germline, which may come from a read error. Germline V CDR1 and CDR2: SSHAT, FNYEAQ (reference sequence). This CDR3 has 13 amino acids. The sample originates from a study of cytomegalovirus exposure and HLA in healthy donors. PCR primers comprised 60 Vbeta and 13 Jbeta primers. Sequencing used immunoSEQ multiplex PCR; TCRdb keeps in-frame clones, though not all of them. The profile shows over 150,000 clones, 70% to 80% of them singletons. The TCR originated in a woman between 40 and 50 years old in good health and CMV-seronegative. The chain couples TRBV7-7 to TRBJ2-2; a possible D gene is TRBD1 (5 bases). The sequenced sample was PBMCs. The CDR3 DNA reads TGTGCTAGCAGCTTCAGGGAAACCGGGGAGCTGTTTTTT. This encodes CASSFRETGELFF.